The rows below give T cell receptor beta chains drawn from one sample of a study of immune characteristics of hereditary and idiopathic chronic pancreatitis. Produced via immunoSEQ multiplex PCR; TCRdb's table is partial and in-frame only. The profile shows 1,500 to 2,000 clones, roughly 80% of them singletons. The specimen sequenced was pancreas tissue with hereditary chronic pancreatitis. These receptors all come from a human donor with chronic pancreatitis. The CDR3 runs from the conserved cysteine through the conserved F or W. The D gene is left open where the match is weak. Size tells how often a clone was seen (once, few, many) or the class of an expanded clone, and some rows leave it out.

CDR3nt | CDR3aa | abundance | d_gene | j_gene | v_gene
TGTGCCAGCAGTTTAGGGGGCTCCTATAATTCACCCCTCCACTTT | CASSLGGSYNSPLHF | - | - | TRBJ1-6 | TRBV27
TGTGCCAGCACATTAGCGGGGAGCTACAATGAGCAGTTCTTC | CASTLAGSYNEQFF | - | TRBD2 | TRBJ2-1 | TRBV27
TGTGCCAGCACCAAAGGACAGGGGGGCACTTTGAACACTGAAGCTTTCTTT | CASTKGQGGTLNTEAFF | - | TRBD1 | TRBJ1-1 | TRBV9
TGTGCCAGCAGTGAATTCCAGGGTAACGAGCAGTACTTC | CASSEFQGNEQYF | - | - | TRBJ2-7 | TRBV2
TGTGCCTGGAGTGTGGGCCTCCGGGGCGAGCAGTACTTC | CAWSVGLRGEQYF | - | - | TRBJ2-7 | TRBV30
TGCGCCAGCAGCTCCGTCCGGCCTGGACAGGGTGATTCGGGCTATGGCTACACCTTC | CASSSVRPGQGDSGYGYTF | - | TRBD1 | TRBJ1-2 | TRBV5-1
TGTGCCAGCAGCTTGGAGTTAGCACACGCCAAAAACATTCAGTACTTC | CASSLELAHAKNIQYF | - | - | TRBJ2-4 | TRBV5-4
TGTGCCAGCAGTGAAGCGGCCTCACCGCACTTGCAGTATTTT | CASSEAASPHLQYF | - | - | TRBJ2-3 | TRBV6-1
TGTGCCAGCAATTATCAGACAGGCTCTGGGGCCAACGTCCTGACTTTC | CASNYQTGSGANVLTF | - | - | TRBJ2-6 | TRBV6-5
TGCGCCAGCAGCCCGAACCAGCGGGATCAAGAGACCCAGTACTTC | CASSPNQRDQETQYF | - | TRBD2 | TRBJ2-5 | TRBV4-1
TGTGCCAGCAGCACCGGACAGGTCTCGAACACCGGGGAGCTGTTTTTT | CASSTGQVSNTGELFF | few | TRBD1 | TRBJ2-2 | TRBV9
TGTGCCTGGAGTGTTCGACACACGGAGGCTTTCTTT | CAWSVRHTEAFF | - | - | TRBJ1-1 | TRBV30
TGTGCCTGGACCACAGGGGCCTCCTATAATTCACCCCTCCACTTT | CAWTTGASYNSPLHF | - | TRBD1 | TRBJ1-6 | TRBV30
TGTGCCAGCCGCGGGACACATCTGGGGTACGAGCAGTACTTC | CASRGTHLGYEQYF | once | - | TRBJ2-7 | TRBV2
TGCGCCAGCAGCCTCGTTAGCGGGGGGGTAGATACGCAGTATTTT | CASSLVSGGVDTQYF | once | TRBD2 | TRBJ2-3 | TRBV4-3
TGTGCCAGCAGCTCCTGGGGACTAGCGGGGGGTGGTACGCAGTATTTT | CASSSWGLAGGGTQYF | - | TRBD2 | TRBJ2-3 | TRBV5-6
TGTGCCAGTAGTCAAGTTTTACACGAGGCCCAGCATTTT | CASSQVLHEAQHF | - | - | TRBJ1-5 | TRBV19
TGTGCCAGCAGCTTACGCGGGGGGGTGTCCTACAATGAGCAGTTCTTC | CASSLRGGVSYNEQFF | - | TRBD2 | TRBJ2-1 | TRBV7-8
TGTGCCAGCAGTGAGTGGGCCAACCAAGAGACCCAGTACTTC | CASSEWANQETQYF | once | - | TRBJ2-5 | TRBV6-1
TGTGCCAGCAGCCAACGGGACGGCTCTGGGGCCAACGTCCTGACTTTC | CASSQRDGSGANVLTF | - | - | TRBJ2-6 | TRBV28
TGCGCCAGCAGCCAAGAGACAGGGGGACAGGGGTCGGAGACCCAGTACTTC | CASSQETGGQGSETQYF | few | TRBD1 | TRBJ2-5 | TRBV4-1
TGTGCCAGCAGCTTAATTATGGGGGAGACCCAGTACTTC | CASSLIMGETQYF | few | - | TRBJ2-5 | TRBV7-3
TGTGCCAGCAGCTTACAGGGAGTCGCAGATACGCAGTATTTT | CASSLQGVADTQYF | - | - | TRBJ2-3 | TRBV5-6
TGTGCCAGCAGCCATTCCCGGACAGGGAATGAAAAACTGTTTTTT | CASSHSRTGNEKLFF | - | TRBD1 | TRBJ1-4 | TRBV7-9
TGTGCCAGCAGTCACCCACCAGGACAGGTGCAGTACTTC | CASSHPPGQVQYF | - | TRBD1 | TRBJ2-7 | TRBV27
TGCGCCAGCAGCTTGGCTAGCGGAACCTACGAGCAGTACTTC | CASSLASGTYEQYF | - | TRBD2 | TRBJ2-7 | TRBV5-1
TGTGCCAGCAGTGAGTCTTTTGGGAGCAATCAGCCCCAGCATTTT | CASSESFGSNQPQHF | once | - | TRBJ1-5 | TRBV6-1
TGTGCCAGCAGTACCGGCGCAAGGGGGGATTCACCCCTCCACTTT | CASSTGARGDSPLHF | - | - | TRBJ1-6 | TRBV6-6
TGTGCCAGCAGCGCGGACTTTGCCTACGAGCAGTACTTC | CASSADFAYEQYF | - | - | TRBJ2-7 | TRBV7-8